Listed below are T cell receptor beta chains from one sample, sequenced in a study of T cell changes during pregnancy in multiple sclerosis. Some clones are missing from TCRdb's copy, which holds only in-frame ones; the method was immunoSEQ multiplex PCR. The repertoire holds about 80,000 clones, with about 92% as singletons. This material consisted of peripheral blood, taken before pregnancy. The receptors stem from a female donor with multiple sclerosis, enrolled in a pregnancy study. CDR3s include the opening cysteine and the closing phenylalanine or tryptophan. Not all rows give a size; the values are once, few, many and, for expanded clones, a class.

J: TRBJ2-1
length: 14
size: -
V: TRBV6-5
CDR3: CASKVTSGFSEQFF

J: TRBJ1-2
length: 13
size: -
V: TRBV7-9
CDR3: CASNFDRSDGYTF

J: TRBJ2-1
length: 14
size: -
V: TRBV18
CDR3: CASSPLGREDEQFF

J: TRBJ1-5
length: 14
size: -
V: TRBV10-3
CDR3: CAISEQNSNQPQHF

J: TRBJ2-5
length: 15
size: -
V: TRBV1
CDR3: CTSSQEREGQETQYF

J: TRBJ1-6
length: 14
size: -
V: TRBV19
CDR3: CASSTDRGQAPLHF

J: TRBJ2-5
length: 14
size: -
V: TRBV5-4
CDR3: CASSLVDREETQYF

J: TRBJ1-5
length: 16
size: -
V: TRBV7-9
CDR3: CASSLGGGGLVQPQHF

J: TRBJ2-3
length: 16
size: -
V: TRBV7-2
CDR3: CASSLARAGAQDTQYF

J: TRBJ1-1
length: 14
size: -
V: TRBV5-1
CDR3: CASKPLQGNTEAFF

J: TRBJ2-7
length: 15
size: -
V: TRBV28
CDR3: CASRNSGSLSYEQYF

J: TRBJ1-1
length: 14
size: few
V: TRBV9
CDR3: CASSVGAENTEAFF

J: TRBJ2-1
length: 13
size: -
V: TRBV7-9
CDR3: CASRPGVNNEQFF

J: TRBJ1-4
length: 14
size: -
V: TRBV28
CDR3: CASRTGQGREKLFF

J: TRBJ1-2
length: 16
size: -
V: TRBV4-3
CDR3: CASSHMGQGLNYGYTF

J: TRBJ2-7
length: 18
size: -
V: TRBV25-1
CDR3: CASSEFRLGAASSYEQYF

J: TRBJ2-1
length: 16
size: -
V: TRBV7-9
CDR3: CASSPRDVEGRDEQFF

J: TRBJ1-4
length: 13
size: many
V: TRBV29-1
CDR3: CSVGGGSNEKLFF

J: TRBJ2-1
length: 14
size: once
V: TRBV19
CDR3: CASSRGRSYNEQFF

J: TRBJ2-7
length: 15
size: -
V: TRBV4-2
CDR3: CASSQDVERYYEQYF

J: TRBJ1-5
length: 15
size: -
V: TRBV9
CDR3: CASSSGTGRNQPQHF

J: TRBJ2-1
length: 16
size: -
V: TRBV5-6
CDR3: CASSSGLGFPYNEQFF

J: TRBJ2-3
length: 19
size: -
V: TRBV4-2
CDR3: CASSRGWTSGSPSTDTQYF

J: TRBJ2-7
length: 12
size: once
V: TRBV15
CDR3: CATSRDSYEQYF

J: TRBJ1-5
length: 14
size: -
V: TRBV28
CDR3: CASSLSDRNQPQHF

J: TRBJ2-2
length: 16
size: -
V: TRBV4-3
CDR3: CASSPTPSAGAGELFF

J: TRBJ2-2
length: 16
size: -
V: TRBV5-1
CDR3: CASSLTGVPNTGELFF

J: TRBJ2-2
length: 16
size: -
V: TRBV14
CDR3: CASSQTSGKSTGELFF

J: TRBJ2-7
length: 13
size: once
V: TRBV2
CDR3: CASTTGGSLQQYF

J: TRBJ1-2
length: 15
size: -
V: TRBV5-4
CDR3: CASSLIGRRDYGYTF

J: TRBJ2-7
length: 15
size: -
V: TRBV2
CDR3: CASSESLAGAYEQYF

J: TRBJ2-1
length: 14
size: -
V: TRBV7-8
CDR3: CASSPRDKNNEQFF